The T cell receptor beta chain under discussion was sequenced for a study of OX40 agonist ivuxolimab in advanced cancers. Whole-study results and caveats: Some of the lowest clonal expansion was seen in partial responders at 0.1-3.0 mg/kg. At 0.1 to 3.0 mg/kg, CD4+ and CD8+ blood T cells expanded clonally by week 6.

CDR1 is MRHNA, CDR2 SNTAGT, per germline. The V gene end was trimmed by 6 bases and the J gene end by 6 bases; junction bases not matched to a gene: 0. The CDR3 totals 12 residues. Profiled with immunoSEQ multiplex PCR; TCRdb holds only in-frame clones, not every one. The data show 40,000 or so clones, with roughly 82% seen just once and more than 2% held by the top ten. Concerning this clone itself: No antigen is known for it.

The receptor comes from an adult with an advanced solid tumor such as melanoma, head and neck, liver or kidney cancer. This chain connects TRBV6-4 to TRBJ2-2; 8 bases agree with TRBD1. Here the sequenced sample was CD4+ or CD8+ T cells sorted from blood, taken in a trial of the OX40 agonist ivuxolimab. CDR3 bases: TGTGCCAGCAGACAGGGGGCCGGGGAGCTGTTTTTT. Its protein is CASRQGAGELFF.